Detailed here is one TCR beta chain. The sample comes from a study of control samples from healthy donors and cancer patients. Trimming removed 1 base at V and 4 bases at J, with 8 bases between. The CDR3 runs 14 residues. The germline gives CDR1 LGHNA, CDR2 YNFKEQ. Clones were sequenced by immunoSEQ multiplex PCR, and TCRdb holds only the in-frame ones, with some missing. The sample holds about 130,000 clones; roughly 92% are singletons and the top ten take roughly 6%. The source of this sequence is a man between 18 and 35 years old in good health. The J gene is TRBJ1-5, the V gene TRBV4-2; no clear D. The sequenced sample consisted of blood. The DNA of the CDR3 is TGTGCCAGCAGCCAAGGGAGGGCGAATCAGCCCCAGCATTTT. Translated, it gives CASSQGRANQPQHF.